These T cell receptor beta chains were read from a single sample in a study of cytomegalovirus exposure and HLA in healthy donors. Here immunoSEQ multiplex PCR was the method, and the copy in TCRdb shows in-frame clones only, minus some. The profile shows 210,000 or so clones, approximately 79% of them singletons. Sequencing input: PBMCs. These TCRs come from a girl aged 2 to 9 in good health and CMV-seronegative. Both conserved end residues are part of each CDR3. Fields, in order: J gene, D gene, V gene, clone size, CDR3 DNA, CDR3 protein. The D gene is left open where the match is weak. A clone size is listed for some rows: how often the clone was seen (once, few, many), or a class if it is expanded.

j_gene: TRBJ2-5
d_gene: .
v_gene: TRBV6-1
abundance: .
CDR3nt: TGTGCCAGCAGTGAACGGGATAGAGAGACCCAGTACTTC
CDR3aa: CASSERDRETQYF

j_gene: TRBJ1-4
d_gene: .
v_gene: TRBV7-9
abundance: .
CDR3nt: TGTGCCAGCAGCTTAACGGACAAGGTTCCTGCAACTAATGAAAAACTGTTTTTT
CDR3aa: CASSLTDKVPATNEKLFF

j_gene: TRBJ2-7
d_gene: TRBD2
v_gene: TRBV5-1
abundance: .
CDR3nt: TGCGCCAGCAGGACTAGCGGGAGCTACGAGCAGTACTTC
CDR3aa: CASRTSGSYEQYF

j_gene: TRBJ1-1
d_gene: .
v_gene: TRBV2
abundance: once
CDR3nt: TGTGCCAGCAGTCCCATCCGGGTCGGGACTGAAGCTTTCTTT
CDR3aa: CASSPIRVGTEAFF

j_gene: TRBJ1-1
d_gene: .
v_gene: TRBV29-1
abundance: once
CDR3nt: TGCAGCGCTGGGGGGGCGTCCGAGAAGGCTGAAGCTTTCTTT
CDR3aa: CSAGGASEKAEAFF

j_gene: TRBJ2-7
d_gene: TRBD2
v_gene: TRBV11-2
abundance: .
CDR3nt: TGTGCCAGCAGCTTCCCAATAGCGGGGTCCTACGAGCAGTACTTC
CDR3aa: CASSFPIAGSYEQYF

j_gene: TRBJ1-3
d_gene: .
v_gene: TRBV5-5
abundance: once
CDR3nt: TGTGCCAGCAGCCCCCTCGGGTCGGGAAACACCATATATTTT
CDR3aa: CASSPLGSGNTIYF

j_gene: TRBJ1-2
d_gene: TRBD1
v_gene: TRBV5-6
abundance: .
CDR3nt: TGTGCCAGCAGCTTGGGACAGGGAGTAAGAGGCTACACCTTC
CDR3aa: CASSLGQGVRGYTF

j_gene: TRBJ1-1
d_gene: .
v_gene: TRBV7-9
abundance: .
CDR3nt: TGTGCCAGCAGCTCGAGCAGAGGGTCTGAAGCTTTCTTT
CDR3aa: CASSSSRGSEAFF

j_gene: TRBJ2-7
d_gene: .
v_gene: TRBV9
abundance: .
CDR3nt: TGTGCCAGCAGCGTAGCTACGGCGGGTTCCTCCTACGAGCAGTACTTC
CDR3aa: CASSVATAGSSYEQYF

j_gene: TRBJ1-4
d_gene: TRBD1
v_gene: TRBV5-1
abundance: .
CDR3nt: TGCGCCAGCAGGGGACAGGGGGCTTGGGAAAAACTGTTTTTT
CDR3aa: CASRGQGAWEKLFF

j_gene: TRBJ2-2
d_gene: TRBD2
v_gene: TRBV10-2
abundance: .
CDR3nt: TGCGCCAGCAGGGGACTAGCGGGTTCCACCGGGGAGCTGTTTTTT
CDR3aa: CASRGLAGSTGELFF

j_gene: TRBJ1-1
d_gene: TRBD1
v_gene: TRBV6-1
abundance: .
CDR3nt: TGTGCCAGCAGTGTCGGAAGGGGGCGGACTGAAGCTTTCTTT
CDR3aa: CASSVGRGRTEAFF

j_gene: TRBJ1-2
d_gene: .
v_gene: TRBV27
abundance: .
CDR3nt: TGTGCCAGCAGCAGTGGCGAACCCAGGGGACACTATGGCTACACCTTC
CDR3aa: CASSSGEPRGHYGYTF

j_gene: TRBJ2-3
d_gene: .
v_gene: TRBV2
abundance: .
CDR3nt: TGTGCCAGCAGTGGGCAGGGAATCACAGATACGCAGTATTTT
CDR3aa: CASSGQGITDTQYF

j_gene: TRBJ2-7
d_gene: .
v_gene: TRBV5-1
abundance: .
CDR3nt: TGCGCCAGCAGCTTGAGGGGGGGGGCCAACTACGAGCAGTACTTC
CDR3aa: CASSLRGGANYEQYF

j_gene: TRBJ2-1
d_gene: TRBD1
v_gene: TRBV29-1
abundance: .
CDR3nt: TGCAGCCTAGTGGTGGTTGGCAGGGGGACGGACAATGAGCAGTTCTTC
CDR3aa: CSLVVVGRGTDNEQFF

j_gene: TRBJ2-7
d_gene: TRBD2
v_gene: TRBV6-5
abundance: .
CDR3nt: TGTGCCAGCAGAGAAACAGCGGGAGGGACCTACGAGCAGTACTTC
CDR3aa: CASRETAGGTYEQYF

j_gene: TRBJ1-6
d_gene: TRBD1
v_gene: TRBV19
abundance: .
CDR3nt: TGTGCCAGTAGTATCGGACAGGGGTGGAATTCACCCCTCCACTTT
CDR3aa: CASSIGQGWNSPLHF

j_gene: TRBJ1-6
d_gene: TRBD1
v_gene: TRBV5-4
abundance: .
CDR3nt: TGTGCCAGCAGCTTGGGTACAGGGGTTTTAAATTCACCCCTCCACTTT
CDR3aa: CASSLGTGVLNSPLHF

j_gene: TRBJ1-1
d_gene: .
v_gene: TRBV5-5
abundance: .
CDR3nt: TGTGCCAGCAGGTTGTGGGGGCGGGACACTGAAGCTTTCTTT
CDR3aa: CASRLWGRDTEAFF

j_gene: TRBJ1-5
d_gene: .
v_gene: TRBV9
abundance: .
CDR3nt: TGTGCCAGCAGCGTAGAGGTCGCTAGGCCCCTTAATCAGCCCCAGCATTTT
CDR3aa: CASSVEVARPLNQPQHF

j_gene: TRBJ1-1
d_gene: .
v_gene: TRBV29-1
abundance: few
CDR3nt: TGCAGCGTTCGTTTACAGGGTCACACTGAAGCTTTCTTT
CDR3aa: CSVRLQGHTEAFF

j_gene: TRBJ2-7
d_gene: .
v_gene: TRBV5-4
abundance: .
CDR3nt: TGTGCCAGCAGCTTGGGTAGCGGCGAATACTACGAGCAGTACTTC
CDR3aa: CASSLGSGEYYEQYF

j_gene: TRBJ2-4
d_gene: TRBD1
v_gene: TRBV6-1
abundance: .
CDR3nt: TGTGCCAGCAGTGAAGTCGTAACAGGGGGCAAAAACATTCAGTACTTC
CDR3aa: CASSEVVTGGKNIQYF

j_gene: TRBJ2-3
d_gene: TRBD1
v_gene: TRBV29-1
abundance: .
CDR3nt: TGCAGCGTTCCTGGGGGGACAGGGGGGGCCACAGATACGCAGTATTTT
CDR3aa: CSVPGGTGGATDTQYF

j_gene: TRBJ2-1
d_gene: TRBD2
v_gene: TRBV6-4
abundance: .
CDR3nt: TGTGCCAGCAGTGACTCTCGGACTAGTCAGCATGAGCAGTTCTTC
CDR3aa: CASSDSRTSQHEQFF

j_gene: TRBJ2-7
d_gene: .
v_gene: TRBV4-2
abundance: .
CDR3nt: TGTGCCAGCAGCCCCTTTGGGAGTCCCGAGCAGTACTTC
CDR3aa: CASSPFGSPEQYF

j_gene: TRBJ2-5
d_gene: TRBD2
v_gene: TRBV7-9
abundance: .
CDR3nt: TGTGCCAGCAGCTTAGGAGTTAGCGGGGGACAAGAGACCCAGTACTTC
CDR3aa: CASSLGVSGGQETQYF

j_gene: TRBJ1-4
d_gene: TRBD1
v_gene: TRBV4-1
abundance: .
CDR3nt: TGCGCCAGCAGCCAAGATTGGGGACAGGGGGAAGAAAAACTGTTTTTT
CDR3aa: CASSQDWGQGEEKLFF

j_gene: TRBJ1-1
d_gene: .
v_gene: TRBV30
abundance: .
CDR3nt: TGTGCCTGGTATGGGGGGAACGCTGAAGCTTCCTTT
CDR3aa: CAWYGGNAEASF

j_gene: TRBJ1-4
d_gene: TRBD1
v_gene: TRBV5-4
abundance: .
CDR3nt: TGTGCCAGCACCCGACAGGGCGCTAATGAAAAACTGTTTTTT
CDR3aa: CASTRQGANEKLFF

j_gene: TRBJ1-1
d_gene: TRBD1
v_gene: TRBV6-1
abundance: .
CDR3nt: TGTGCCAGCAGTGTCGGGACAGCAAACACTGAAGCTTTCTTT
CDR3aa: CASSVGTANTEAFF

j_gene: TRBJ1-2
d_gene: TRBD1
v_gene: TRBV19
abundance: .
CDR3nt: TGTGCCAGTAGTACTCCGGGACAGGGCATCTATGGCTACACCTTC
CDR3aa: CASSTPGQGIYGYTF

j_gene: TRBJ1-1
d_gene: .
v_gene: TRBV5-1
abundance: .
CDR3nt: TGCGCCAGCAGCTGGGGGGAAGGTGATACTGAAGCTTTCTTT
CDR3aa: CASSWGEGDTEAFF

j_gene: TRBJ2-7
d_gene: .
v_gene: TRBV7-2
abundance: .
CDR3nt: TGTGCCAGCAGCTTAAAAGGGGGTGGCGAGCAGTACTTC
CDR3aa: CASSLKGGGEQYF

j_gene: TRBJ2-5
d_gene: .
v_gene: TRBV7-9
abundance: .
CDR3nt: TGTGCCAGCAGCTTAGTCCCTCCGACAGACCAAGAGACCCAGTACTTC
CDR3aa: CASSLVPPTDQETQYF

j_gene: TRBJ1-6
d_gene: .
v_gene: TRBV6-1
abundance: .
CDR3nt: TGTGCCAGCAGCAAAACGGGGAACGACGGTTCACCCCTCCACTTT
CDR3aa: CASSKTGNDGSPLHF

j_gene: TRBJ2-7
d_gene: .
v_gene: TRBV15
abundance: .
CDR3nt: TGTGCCACCAGCAGAGTCAATGCAGGATCCTACGAGCAGTACTTC
CDR3aa: CATSRVNAGSYEQYF

j_gene: TRBJ2-3
d_gene: .
v_gene: TRBV19
abundance: once
CDR3nt: TGTGCCAGTAGTGCAACAGGGATCCACACAGATACGCAGTATTTT
CDR3aa: CASSATGIHTDTQYF

j_gene: TRBJ2-1
d_gene: TRBD2
v_gene: TRBV25-1
abundance: .
CDR3nt: TGTGCCAGCAGTGAATCGGCTAGCGGGAGAATAAGGCAGCGCTTCTTC
CDR3aa: CASSESASGRIRQRFF